One T cell receptor beta chain is described in this entry. Only in-frame clones appear in the TCRdb table, and some are missing; sequencing was by immunoSEQ multiplex PCR. The table lists hundreds of thousands of clones, less than 98% of them singletons. This sample stems from a study of shared clonotypes between healthy human individuals. Per germline, CDR1 SGHDN and CDR2 FVKESK. This CDR3 region has 13 residues. V lost 3 bases and J 4 bases, leaving 9 bases between the germline ends. The specimen sequenced was naive CD4+ T cells sorted from blood. The subset: CD45RA+ positively selected. This clonotype was obtained from a woman aged 25 to 39 in good health. The rearrangement links TRBV14 to TRBJ1-2; D is unresolved. CDR3 amino acids: CASSHINGYGYTF. As DNA, the CDR3 is TGTGCCAGCAGCCATATTAACGGCTATGGCTACACCTTC.